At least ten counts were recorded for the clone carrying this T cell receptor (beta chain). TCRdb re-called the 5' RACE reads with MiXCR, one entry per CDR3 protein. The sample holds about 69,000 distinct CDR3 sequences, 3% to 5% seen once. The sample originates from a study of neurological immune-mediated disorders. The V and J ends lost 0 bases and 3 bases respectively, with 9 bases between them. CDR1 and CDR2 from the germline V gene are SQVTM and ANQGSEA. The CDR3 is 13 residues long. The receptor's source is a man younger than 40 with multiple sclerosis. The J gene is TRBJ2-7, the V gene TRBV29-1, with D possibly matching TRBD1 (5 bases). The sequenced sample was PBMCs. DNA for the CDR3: TGCAGCGTTGAAGATGGGCAGGGCTACGAGCAGTACTTC. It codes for CSVEDGQGYEQYF.